This T cell receptor (beta chain) is drawn from a study of blood T cell repertoires in COVID-19. Study at large: Sources were T cells, B-cell-depleted T cells, or PBMCs; the material itself was cDNA or gDNA.

J gave up 3 bases and V 2 bases, and 3 bases lay outside the gene matches. The CDR3 is 14 residues long. Germline CDR1 reads MGHDK; CDR2 reads SYGVNS. Clones were sequenced by immunoSEQ multiplex PCR, and TCRdb holds only the in-frame ones, with some missing. The table shows 90,000 or so clones, with around nine tenths occurring only once. The J gene is TRBJ2-7, the V gene TRBV25-1, with 8 bases identical to TRBD1. The sequence was obtained from a man aged 80 or over with acute or convalescent COVID-19. The sample comprised peripheral blood. In nucleotides, the CDR3 is TGTGCCAGCAGTGAAAGACAGGGGATCTACGAGCAGTACTTC. It specifies CASSERQGIYEQYF.